This TCR beta chain was sequenced during a study of blood T cell repertoires in COVID-19. Turning to the study itself: The samples span acute and convalescent COVID-19 from the United States, Italy and Spain. In each case, the material was cDNA or gDNA derived from T cells, B-cell-depleted T cells, or PBMCs.

In the source study's methods: Nucleated cell counts were estimated from reference gene primer amplification. Method: immunoSEQ multiplex PCR; TCRdb's copy keeps in-frame clones and lacks some. Clone size and the V and J calls come from that table; the DNA yielded D and trimming. Of about 68,000 clones in the sample, 88% are singletons; the top ten hold less than 2.5%. This clone has only one observation. The V gene lost 7 bases and the J gene lost 1 base, with 10 bases spanning the gap. Germline lookup yields CDR1 ENHRY and CDR2 SYGVKD. The CDR3 is made up of 13 amino acids. The sequence derives from a human donor in a cohort sampled during active COVID-19. The chain employs TRBV10-3 and TRBJ1-1; perhaps TRBD1 as D (5 bases). Material for sequencing was peripheral blood. The CDR3 nucleotides read TGTGCCATCACCAGAGACAGGAACACTGAAGCTTTCTTT. Its translation: CAITRDRNTEAFF.